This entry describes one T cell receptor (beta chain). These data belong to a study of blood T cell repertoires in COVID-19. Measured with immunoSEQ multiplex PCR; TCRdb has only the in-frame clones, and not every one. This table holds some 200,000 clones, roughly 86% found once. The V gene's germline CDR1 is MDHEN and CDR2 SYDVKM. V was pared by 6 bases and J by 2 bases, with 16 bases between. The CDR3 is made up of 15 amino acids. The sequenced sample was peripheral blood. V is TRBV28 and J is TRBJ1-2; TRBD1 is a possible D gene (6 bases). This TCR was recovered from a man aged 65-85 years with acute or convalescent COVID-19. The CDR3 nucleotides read TGTGCCAGCAGCATTCCAGGGGCGGAGAACTATGGCTACACCTTC. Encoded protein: CASSIPGAENYGYTF.